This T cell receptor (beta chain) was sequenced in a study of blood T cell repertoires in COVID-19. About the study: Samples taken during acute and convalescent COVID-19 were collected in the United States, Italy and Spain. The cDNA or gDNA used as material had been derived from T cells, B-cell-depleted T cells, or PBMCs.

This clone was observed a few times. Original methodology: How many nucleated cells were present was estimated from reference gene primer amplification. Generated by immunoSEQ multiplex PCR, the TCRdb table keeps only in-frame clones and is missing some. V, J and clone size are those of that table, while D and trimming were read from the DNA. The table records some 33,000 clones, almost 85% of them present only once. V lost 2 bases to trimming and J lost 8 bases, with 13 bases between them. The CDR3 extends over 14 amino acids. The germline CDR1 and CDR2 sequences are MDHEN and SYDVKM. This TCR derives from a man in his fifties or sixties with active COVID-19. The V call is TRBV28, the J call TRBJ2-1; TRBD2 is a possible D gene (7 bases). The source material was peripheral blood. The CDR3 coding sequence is TGTGCCAGCAGTTTAGGGGGGGCGGATGATGAGCAGTTCTTC. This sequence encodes CASSLGGADDEQFF. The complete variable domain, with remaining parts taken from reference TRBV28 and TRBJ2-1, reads DVKVTQSSRYLVKRTGEKVFLECVQDMDHENMFWYRQDPGLGLRLIYFSYDVKMKEKGDIPEGYSVSREKKERFSLILESASTNQTSMYLCASSLGGADDEQFFGPGTRLTVL.